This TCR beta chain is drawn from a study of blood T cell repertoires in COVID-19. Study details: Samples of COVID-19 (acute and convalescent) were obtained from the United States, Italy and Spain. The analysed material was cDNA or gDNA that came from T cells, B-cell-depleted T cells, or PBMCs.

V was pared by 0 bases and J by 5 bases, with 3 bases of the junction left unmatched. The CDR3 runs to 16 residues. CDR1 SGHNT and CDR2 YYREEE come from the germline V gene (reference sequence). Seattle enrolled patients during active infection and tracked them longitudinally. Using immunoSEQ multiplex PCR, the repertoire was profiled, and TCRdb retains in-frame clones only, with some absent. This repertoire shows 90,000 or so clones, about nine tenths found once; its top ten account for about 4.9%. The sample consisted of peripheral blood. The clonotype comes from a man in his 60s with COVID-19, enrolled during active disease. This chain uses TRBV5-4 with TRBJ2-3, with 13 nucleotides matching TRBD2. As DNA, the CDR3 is TGTGCCAGCAGCTTGGAGGGACTAGCGGGAAAAGATACGCAGTATTTT. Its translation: CASSLEGLAGKDTQYF. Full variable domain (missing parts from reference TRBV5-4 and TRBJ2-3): ETGVTQSPTHLIKTRGQQVTLRCSSQSGHNTVSWYQQALGQGPQFIFQYYREEENGRGNFPPRFSGLQFPNYSSELNVNALELDDSALYLCASSLEGLAGKDTQYFGPGTRLTVL.